The clone carrying this T cell receptor beta chain was counted a single time. Its target is unknown. The data originate from a study of T cell responses to AZD1222 COVID-19 vaccine. Overall study findings and caveats: Reportedly, nearly half of unique spike TCRs recognized epitopes outside B.1.351/B.1.1.7 mutations. Baseline antibody screening turned up just a handful of seropositive AZD1222 recipients. Spike-specific TCR breadth and depth were elevated following two AZD1222 doses. White British ancestry dominated among donors, who included more females, and clonal diversity was possibly underestimated.

Looked up from germline, CDR1 is LGHNA and CDR2 is YSLEER. V was clipped by 3 bases and J by 0 bases, with 17 bases between them. This CDR3 comprises 18 residues. Generated by immunoSEQ multiplex PCR, the TCRdb table keeps only in-frame clones and is missing some. The sample holds 120,000 to 150,000 clones, about 91% seen once. This receptor was obtained from an adult in good health. J is TRBJ1-4 and V is TRBV4-3, with no clear D. The sequencing used peripheral blood, collected on day 0 of MenACWY control vaccination. CDR3 bases: TGCGCCAGCAGCCATATAGAGTTGGGGTCTGCAACTAATGAAAAACTGTTTTTT. This encodes CASSHIELGSATNEKLFF.